This T cell receptor (beta chain) was sequenced for a study of T-cell reconstitution after alpha-beta-depleted transplantation in children. TCRbeta library preparation incorporated unique molecular identifiers. TCRdb itself ran the PCR reads through MiXCR, one entry per CDR3 protein. In the table there are 600,000 to 700,000 distinct CDR3 sequences, around a sixth of which are singletons. This clonotype showed up many times. The sample here was PBMCs from the stem cell graft donor, taken from the stem cell graft. The receptor was derived from a human donor who donated a stem cell graft to a child with acute myeloid leukemia.

The CDR3 DNA follows: TGCAGTGCCACAAGGGCACTCTCTGGAAACACCATATATTTT. It translates to CSATRALSGNTIYF. The chain carries TRBV20-1 and TRBJ1-3; no firm D call. The V end was cut by 6 bases, the J end by 0 bases, with 12 bases between. Germline CDR1 and CDR2: DFQATT and SNEGSKA (reference sequence). The CDR3 has 14 residues.